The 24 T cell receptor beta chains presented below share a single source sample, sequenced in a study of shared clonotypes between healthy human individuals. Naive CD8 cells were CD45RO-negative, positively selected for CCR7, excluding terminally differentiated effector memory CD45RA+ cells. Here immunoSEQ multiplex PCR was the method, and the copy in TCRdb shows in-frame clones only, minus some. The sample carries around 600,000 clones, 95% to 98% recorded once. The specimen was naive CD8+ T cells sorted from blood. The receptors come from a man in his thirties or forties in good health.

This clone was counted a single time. The CDR3 bases are TGTGCCAGCTCATTACTGGACAGGGTACAAGAGACCCAGTACTTC. The encoded protein is CASSLLDRVQETQYF. The chain carries TRBV18 and TRBJ2-5; TRBD1 matches at 8 bases. The CDR3 has 15 amino acids. Trimming at V came to 5 bases and at J to 2 bases, leaving 7 bases not matched to a gene. The V gene's germline CDR1 is KGHSH and CDR2 LQKENI.

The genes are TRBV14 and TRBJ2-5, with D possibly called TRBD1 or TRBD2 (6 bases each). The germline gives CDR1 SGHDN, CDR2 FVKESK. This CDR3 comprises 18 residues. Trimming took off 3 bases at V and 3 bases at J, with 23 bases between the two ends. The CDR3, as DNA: TGTGCCAGCAGCCATGCCTCAGGTCGCGGAGGGGGAAAAGAGACCCAGTACTTC. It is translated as CASSHASGRGGGKETQYF.

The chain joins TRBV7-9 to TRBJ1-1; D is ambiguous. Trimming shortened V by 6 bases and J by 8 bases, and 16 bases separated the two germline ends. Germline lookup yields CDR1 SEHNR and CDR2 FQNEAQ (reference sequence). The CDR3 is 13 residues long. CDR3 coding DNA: TGTGCCAGCAGTCCTAGACATTTCATGGAAGCTTTCTTT. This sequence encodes CASSPRHFMEAFF.

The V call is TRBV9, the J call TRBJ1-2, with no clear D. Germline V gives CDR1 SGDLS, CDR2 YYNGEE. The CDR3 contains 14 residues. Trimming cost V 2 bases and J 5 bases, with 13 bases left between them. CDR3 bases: TGTGCCAGCAGCGTGGCCGTAATTGATTATGGCTACACCTTC. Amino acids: CASSVAVIDYGYTF. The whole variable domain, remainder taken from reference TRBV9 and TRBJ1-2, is DSGVTQTPKHLITATGQRVTLRCSPRSGDLSVYWYQQSLDQGLQFLIQYYNGEERAKGNILERFSAQQFPDLHSELNLSSLELGDSALYFCASSVAVIDYGYTFGSGTRLTVV.

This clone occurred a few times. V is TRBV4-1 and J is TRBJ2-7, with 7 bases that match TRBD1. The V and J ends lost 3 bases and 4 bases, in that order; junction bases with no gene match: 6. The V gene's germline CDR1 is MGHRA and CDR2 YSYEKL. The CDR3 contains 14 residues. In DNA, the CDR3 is TGCGCCAGCAGCCAGAAGGACAGGTCATACGAGCAGTACTTC. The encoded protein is CASSQKDRSYEQYF.

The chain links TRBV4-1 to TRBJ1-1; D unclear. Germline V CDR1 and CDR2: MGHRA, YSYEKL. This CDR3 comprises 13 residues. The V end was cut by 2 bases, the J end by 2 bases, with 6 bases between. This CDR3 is CASSQSLNTEAFF. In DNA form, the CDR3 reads TGCGCCAGCAGCCAATCCCTTAACACTGAAGCTTTCTTT.

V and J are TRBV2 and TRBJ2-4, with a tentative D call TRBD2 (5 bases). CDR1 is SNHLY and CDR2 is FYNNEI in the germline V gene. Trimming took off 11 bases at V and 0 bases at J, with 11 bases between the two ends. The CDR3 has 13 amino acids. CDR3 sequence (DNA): TGTGCCGGCCTCGGACTAGCCAAAAACATTCAGTACTTC. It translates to CAGLGLAKNIQYF.

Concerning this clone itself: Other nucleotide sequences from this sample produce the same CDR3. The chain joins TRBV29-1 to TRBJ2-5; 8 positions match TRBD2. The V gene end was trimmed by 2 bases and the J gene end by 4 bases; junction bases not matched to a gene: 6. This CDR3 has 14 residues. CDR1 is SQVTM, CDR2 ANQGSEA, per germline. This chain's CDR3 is CSVELAGRGETQYF. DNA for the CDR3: TGCAGCGTTGAATTGGCCGGGAGGGGAGAGACCCAGTACTTC.

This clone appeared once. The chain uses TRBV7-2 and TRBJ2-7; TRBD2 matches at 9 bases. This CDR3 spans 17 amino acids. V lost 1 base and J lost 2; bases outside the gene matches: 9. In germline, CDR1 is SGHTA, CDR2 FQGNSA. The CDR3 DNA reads TGTGCCAGCAGCTTAGTGACCATTAGCGGGGGAACCTACGAGCAGTACTTC. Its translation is CASSLVTISGGTYEQYF. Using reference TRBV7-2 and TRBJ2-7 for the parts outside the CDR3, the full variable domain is GAGVSQSPSNKVTEKGKDVELRCDPISGHTALYWYRQSLGQGLEFLIYFQGNSAPDKSGLPSDRFSAERTGGSVSTLTIQRTQQEDSAVYLCASSLVTISGGTYEQYFGPGTRLTVT.

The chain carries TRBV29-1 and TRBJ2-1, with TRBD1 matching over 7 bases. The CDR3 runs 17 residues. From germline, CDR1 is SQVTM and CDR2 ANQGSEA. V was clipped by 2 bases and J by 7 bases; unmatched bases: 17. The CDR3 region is CSVELVGTGAWVNEQFF. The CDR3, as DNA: TGCAGCGTTGAACTGGTGGGTACAGGGGCGTGGGTGAATGAGCAGTTCTTC.

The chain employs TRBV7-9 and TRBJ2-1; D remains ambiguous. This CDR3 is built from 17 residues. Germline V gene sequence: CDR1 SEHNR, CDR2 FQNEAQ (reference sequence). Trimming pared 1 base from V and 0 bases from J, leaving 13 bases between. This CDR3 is CASSLDITYSSYNEQFF. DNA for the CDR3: TGTGCCAGCAGCTTAGATATTACTTACAGCTCCTACAATGAGCAGTTCTTC.

CDR3 protein: CSVAGYTEAFF. The CDR3 DNA sequence: TGCAGCGTTGCAGGGTACACTGAAGCTTTCTTT. V and J are TRBV29-1 and TRBJ1-1; TRBD1 might be the D (5 bases). With 4 bases removed from V and 3 bases from J, the gap between germline ends came to 6 bases. The CDR3 totals 11 residues. Germline CDR1 reads SQVTM; CDR2 reads ANQGSEA.

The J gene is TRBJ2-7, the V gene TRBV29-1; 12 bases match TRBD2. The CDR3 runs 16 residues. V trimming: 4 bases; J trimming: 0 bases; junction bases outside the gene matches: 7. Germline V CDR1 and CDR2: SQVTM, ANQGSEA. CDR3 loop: CSVVSGLAGHSYEQYF. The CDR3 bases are TGCAGCGTTGTATCGGGACTAGCGGGCCACTCCTACGAGCAGTACTTC.

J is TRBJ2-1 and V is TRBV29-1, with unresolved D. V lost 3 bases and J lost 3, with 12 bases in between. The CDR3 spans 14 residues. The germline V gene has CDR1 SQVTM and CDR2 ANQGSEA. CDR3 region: CSVEGFLGYNEQFF. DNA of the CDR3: TGCAGCGTTGAGGGGTTTTTAGGCTACAATGAGCAGTTCTTC.

The CDR3 is CASSEGGTGELFF. The CDR3 nucleotides are TGTGCCAGCAGTGAAGGGGGCACCGGGGAGCTGTTTTTT. The chain carries TRBV2 and TRBJ2-2, with D uncertain. Germline-derived CDR1 and CDR2 are SNHLY and FYNNEI. This CDR3 has 13 amino acids. The ends were cut back, 1 base at V and 4 bases at J, with 4 bases in the middle. The whole variable domain, filled in from reference TRBV2 and TRBJ2-2, reads EPEVTQTPSHQVTQMGQEVILRCVPISNHLYFYWYRQILGQKVEFLVSFYNNEISEKSEIFDDQFSVERPDGSNFTLKIRSTKLEDSAMYFCASSEGGTGELFFGEGSRLTVL.

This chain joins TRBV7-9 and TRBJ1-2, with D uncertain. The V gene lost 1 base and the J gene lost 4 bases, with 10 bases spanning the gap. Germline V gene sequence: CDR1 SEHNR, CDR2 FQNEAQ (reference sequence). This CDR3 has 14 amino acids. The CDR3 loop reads CASSLVRGGYGYTF. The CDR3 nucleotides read TGTGCCAGCAGCTTAGTGCGGGGAGGCTATGGCTACACCTTC.

CDR3 residues: CAITGGRADTQYF. CDR3 DNA: TGTGCCATCACGGGCGGGAGAGCAGATACGCAGTATTTT. The rearrangement uses TRBV10-3 and TRBJ2-3, with 7 bases fitting TRBD2. Germline values: CDR1 ENHRY, CDR2 SYGVKD. With 7 bases clipped from V and 4 bases from J, the junction kept 5 bases outside the gene matches. This CDR3 is built from 13 residues.

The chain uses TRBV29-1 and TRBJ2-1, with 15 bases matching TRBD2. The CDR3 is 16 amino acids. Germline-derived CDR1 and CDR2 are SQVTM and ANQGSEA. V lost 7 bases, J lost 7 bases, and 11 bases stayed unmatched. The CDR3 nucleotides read TGCAGCGGCTACGGACTAGCGGGAGGGCCGGAGAATGAGCAGTTCTTC. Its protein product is CSGYGLAGGPENEQFF.

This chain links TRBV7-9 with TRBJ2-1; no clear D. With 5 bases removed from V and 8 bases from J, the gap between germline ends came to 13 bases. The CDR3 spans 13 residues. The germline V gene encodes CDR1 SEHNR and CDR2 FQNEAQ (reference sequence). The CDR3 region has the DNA TGTGCCAGCAGCAATAATCCGACTTATGAGCAGTTCTTC. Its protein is CASSNNPTYEQFF.

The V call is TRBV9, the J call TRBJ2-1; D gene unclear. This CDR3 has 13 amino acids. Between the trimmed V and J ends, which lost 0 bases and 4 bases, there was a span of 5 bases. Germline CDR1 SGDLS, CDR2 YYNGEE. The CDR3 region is CASSVAYYNEQFF. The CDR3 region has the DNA TGTGCCAGCAGCGTAGCTTATTACAATGAGCAGTTCTTC.

The CDR3 DNA sequence: TGTGCCAGCAGTGAATATGGGTACGAGCAGTACTTC. Encoded protein: CASSEYGYEQYF. This chain uses TRBV25-1 with TRBJ2-7; D not resolved. The V and J ends lost 0 bases and 4 bases respectively, with 4 bases between them. Germline V lookup: CDR1 MGHDK, CDR2 SYGVNS. This CDR3 contains 12 residues.

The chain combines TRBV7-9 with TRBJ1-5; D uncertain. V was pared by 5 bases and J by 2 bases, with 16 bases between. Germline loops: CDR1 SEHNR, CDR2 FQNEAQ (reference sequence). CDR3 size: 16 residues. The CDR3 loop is CASSDSALRRNQPQHF. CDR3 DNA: TGTGCCAGCAGCGACTCGGCCCTACGGCGCAATCAGCCCCAGCATTTT.

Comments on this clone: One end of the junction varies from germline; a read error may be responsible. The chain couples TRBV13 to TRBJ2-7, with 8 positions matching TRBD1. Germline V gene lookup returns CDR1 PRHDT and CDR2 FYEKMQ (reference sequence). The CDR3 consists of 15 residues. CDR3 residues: CASGFAGQGSHEQYF. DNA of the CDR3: TGTGCCAGCGGCTTTGCCGGACAGGGATCGCACGAGCAGTACTTC.

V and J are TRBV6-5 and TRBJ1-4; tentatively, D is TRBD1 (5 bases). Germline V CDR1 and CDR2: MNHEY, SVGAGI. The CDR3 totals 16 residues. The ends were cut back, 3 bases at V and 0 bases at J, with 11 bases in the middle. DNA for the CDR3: TGTGCCAGCAGTTATTACGCAGGGACAACTAATGAAAAACTGTTTTTT. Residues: CASSYYAGTTNEKLFF.